Below are 17 T cell receptor beta chains sequenced from a single sample in a study of regulatory dendritic cells for organ transplantation. No antigens are known for them. Using immunoSEQ multiplex PCR, the repertoire was profiled, and TCRdb retains in-frame clones only, with some absent. The repertoire has 20,000 to 25,000 clones, around 85% of them found once; the top ten carry 0.6% to 0.8%. Allogeneic regulatory or mature dendritic cells were co-cultured for 5 days with CFSE-labeled sorted T cells at 1:10. Material for sequencing was naive CD4+ T cells from blood cultured with regulatory dendritic cells. Indicated subset: CD45RA+ naive T cells. Source of these receptors: a human donor in good health.

The V and J genes are TRBV28 and TRBJ1-1; D remains unclear. Germline values: CDR1 MDHEN, CDR2 SYDVKM. This CDR3 contains 12 residues. V lost 4 bases to trimming and J lost 3 bases, with 6 bases between them. The CDR3 coding sequence is TGTGCCAGCAGTTACGGGGACACTGAAGCTTTCTTT. Its translation: CASSYGDTEAFF.

The V gene is TRBV19, the J gene TRBJ2-2; 11 bases align to TRBD1. CDR1 is LNHDA, CDR2 SQIVND, per germline (reference sequence). V trimming: 9 bases; J trimming: 5 bases; junction bases outside the gene matches: 8. This CDR3 is 15 amino acids long. DNA of the CDR3: TGTGCCAGCACAAGGGGACAGGGGGGAACCGGGGAGCTGTTTTTT. It translates to CASTRGQGGTGELFF. Full variable domain (rest looked up from reference TRBV19 and TRBJ2-2): DGGITQSPKYLFRKEGQNVTLSCEQNLNHDAMYWYRQDPGQGLRLIYYSQIVNDFQKGDIAEGYSVSREKKESFPLTVTSAQKNPTAFYLCASTRGQGGTGELFFGEGSRLTVL.

The J gene is TRBJ2-2, the V gene TRBV4-2; the D gene is possibly TRBD2 (6 bases). Germline V lookup: CDR1 LGHNA, CDR2 YNFKEQ. Between the trimmed V and J ends, which lost 0 bases and 3 bases, there was a span of 8 bases. The CDR3 runs 15 residues. CDR3 in amino acids: CASSQDAGYTGELFF. The CDR3 DNA is TGTGCCAGCAGCCAAGATGCGGGGTACACCGGGGAGCTGTTTTTT.

The CDR3 loop is CASSFGSGGPSDTQYF. The CDR3 coding sequence is TGTGCCAGCAGCTTCGGATCGGGGGGGCCATCAGATACGCAGTATTTT. The chain couples TRBV7-6 to TRBJ2-3; 8 nucleotides align to TRBD2. There are 16 residues in the CDR3. The V gene end was trimmed by 3 bases and the J gene end by 4 bases; junction bases not matched to a gene: 9. Germline CDR1 and CDR2: SGHVS and FNYEAQ.

A single count supports this clone. This chain uses TRBV6-6 with TRBJ1-3; D uncertain. Germline-derived CDR1 and CDR2 are MNHNY and SVGAGI (reference sequence). V was shortened by 7 bases and J by 3 bases, with 13 bases between the two germline ends. The CDR3 runs to 14 residues. CDR3 nucleotides: TGTGCCAGCATGGCAAGTGGGCGTGGAAACACCATATATTTT. Encoded protein: CASMASGRGNTIYF.

The chain links TRBV5-8 to TRBJ2-4, with 7 positions matching TRBD1. With V trimmed by 2 bases and J by 0 bases, 8 bases remained unmatched. Germline V lookup: CDR1 SGHTS, CDR2 YDEGEE. This CDR3 spans 17 amino acids. The DNA of the CDR3 is TGTGCCAGCAGCTTTTTAGGGACAGTTCTAGCCAAAAACATTCAGTACTTC. Translation: CASSFLGTVLAKNIQYF.

The V and J genes are TRBV7-2 and TRBJ2-5; 7 bases map to TRBD2. Germline lookup yields CDR1 SGHTA and CDR2 FQGNSA. This CDR3 region has 14 residues. The junction had 7 bases not matched to a gene; V was cut back by 5 bases and J by 4 bases. CDR3 coding DNA: TGTGCCAGCAGCCCCCGTTGGGGGGGAGAGACCCAGTACTTC. This encodes CASSPRWGGETQYF. Filled out from reference TRBV7-2 and TRBJ2-5, the complete variable domain reads GAGVSQSPSNKVTEKGKDVELRCDPISGHTALYWYRQSLGQGLEFLIYFQGNSAPDKSGLPSDRFSAERTGGSVSTLTIQRTQQEDSAVYLCASSPRWGGETQYFGPGTRLLVL.

This clone was counted between two and nine times. The V and J genes are TRBV10-3 and TRBJ1-2; D might be TRBD1 (5 bases). The CDR3 runs to 12 residues. V was shortened by 2 bases and J by 6 bases, with 7 bases between the two germline ends. Germline V gene lookup returns CDR1 ENHRY and CDR2 SYGVKD. The chain's CDR3 is CAISEGDHGYTF. CDR3 DNA sequence: TGTGCCATCAGTGAGGGGGACCATGGCTACACCTTC.

V usage is TRBV18 and J usage is TRBJ1-2; D gene unclear. With 0 bases removed from V and 2 bases from J, the gap between germline ends came to 13 bases. From germline, CDR1 is KGHSH and CDR2 LQKENI. This CDR3 has 16 residues. DNA of the CDR3: TGTGCCAGCTCACCACCGTGGCCAGATGAGAACTATGGCTACACCTTC. This sequence encodes CASSPPWPDENYGYTF.

The chain carries TRBV19 and TRBJ1-5; D is uncertain. This CDR3 has 12 amino acids. Germline assignment: CDR1 LNHDA and CDR2 SQIVND (reference sequence). The V end lost 5 bases, the J end lost 6 bases, and 8 bases lay between the germline ends. CDR3 DNA sequence: TGTGCCAGTAGTTTCACGGGTCAGCCCCAGCATTTT. Translating it yields CASSFTGQPQHF.

This clone qualifies as medium-sized. CDR3 bases: TGTGCCAGCAGTAGTAGCGGAGGATACGAGCAGTACTTC. Its protein is CASSSSGGYEQYF. The chain couples TRBV7-3 to TRBJ2-7, with D tentatively TRBD2 (6 bases). Between the trimmed V and J ends, which lost 6 bases and 4 bases, there was a span of 13 bases. The CDR3 is 13 residues long. Looked up from germline, CDR1 is SGHTA and CDR2 is FQGTGA.

The chain combines TRBV5-6 with TRBJ2-3; 13 bases fit TRBD2. J lost 7 bases, V lost 5 bases, and 10 bases had no gene match. Germline values: CDR1 SGHDT, CDR2 YYEEEE. CDR3 length: 16 amino acids. CDR3 DNA sequence: TGTGCCAGCAGTCCGCGGACTAGCGGGGGTTTGTATACGCAGTATTTT. Translation: CASSPRTSGGLYTQYF.

V usage is TRBV7-2 and J usage is TRBJ2-2; TRBD1 aligns across 7 bases. Trimming at V came to 5 bases and at J to 8 bases, leaving 8 bases not matched to a gene. Looked up from germline, CDR1 is SGHTA and CDR2 is FQGNSA. The CDR3 is made up of 14 amino acids. CDR3 coding DNA: TGTGCCAGCAGCCTTGAACAGGGGCTGGGGGAGCTGTTTTTT. Translated, it gives CASSLEQGLGELFF.

J is TRBJ2-1 and V is TRBV4-2; 9 nucleotides align to TRBD1. The junction had 6 bases not matched to a gene; V was cut back by 2 bases and J by 7 bases. The germline gives CDR1 LGHNA, CDR2 YNFKEQ. The CDR3 is 15 residues long. The CDR3 DNA sequence: TGTGCCAGCAGCCAACTATCAGGACAGGGGAATGAGCAGTTCTTC. Translating it yields CASSQLSGQGNEQFF.

The chain couples TRBV6-5 to TRBJ2-7; TRBD1 matches at 9 bases. Germline V gene data show CDR1 as MNHEY and CDR2 as SVGAGI. J was trimmed by 6 bases and V by 8 bases; bases with no gene match: 8. The CDR3 consists of 13 residues. The CDR3 DNA follows: TGTGCCAGCGGACGGGACAGGGAAGGCGAGCAGTACTTC. Translation: CASGRDREGEQYF.

V and J are TRBV30 and TRBJ1-6; a weak D match, TRBD1 (5 bases). The CDR3 length is 15 residues. V lost 0 bases and J 0 bases, leaving 6 bases between the germline ends. Germline CDR1 GTSNPN, CDR2 SVGIG (reference sequence). The CDR3 loop is CAWSVGGSYNSPLHF. The CDR3 DNA is TGTGCCTGGAGTGTGGGGGGCTCCTATAATTCACCCCTCCACTTT.

This clone showed up just a few times. J is TRBJ1-2 and V is TRBV7-9; D call uncertain. Deletions cut 4 bases from V and 0 bases from J, with 12 bases between. Germline CDR1 SEHNR, CDR2 FQNEAQ (reference sequence). The CDR3 spans 15 residues. Written as DNA, the CDR3 is TGTGCCAGCAGCTCCCCGGCAGCCACTAACTATGGCTACACCTTC. Amino acids: CASSSPAATNYGYTF.